The 29 T cell receptor beta chains listed next were all sequenced from one sample in a study of cytomegalovirus exposure and HLA in healthy donors. PCR amplification relied on 60 Vbeta primers (plus 13 Jbeta primers). The method was immunoSEQ multiplex PCR; TCRdb's version includes in-frame clones alone and lacks a portion of them. Here the sample spans 220,000 or so clones, roughly 70% being singletons. Input material: PBMCs. Receptor source: a woman aged 30 to 39 in good health and CMV-seronegative.

V usage is TRBV7-3 and J usage is TRBJ1-6; no definite D call. Trimming took 1 base from V and 8 from J, leaving 9 bases between them. The CDR3 runs to 14 residues. Germline loops: CDR1 SGHTA, CDR2 FQGTGA. CDR3 loop: CASSLRSPDSPLHF. DNA of the CDR3: TGTGCCAGCAGCTTAAGGTCGCCGGATTCACCCCTCCACTTT.

The chain joins TRBV5-1 to TRBJ1-1; weak D call: TRBD1 (5 bases). V gave up 0 bases and J gave up 4 bases, with 13 bases separating them. CDR1 is SGHRS, CDR2 YFSETQ, per germline. The CDR3 is made up of 15 amino acids. The CDR3 coding sequence is TGCGCCAGCAGCTTGGAGGGGTTAGTCGGCACTGAAGCTTTCTTT. Its translation is CASSLEGLVGTEAFF.

The rearrangement uses TRBV6-5 and TRBJ2-4, with D possibly being TRBD2 (6 bases). Germline V gene data show CDR1 as MNHEY and CDR2 as SVGAGI. V lost 6 bases and J lost 6, with 18 bases in between. The CDR3 runs to 15 residues. CDR3: CASSASQVGGNIQYF. The CDR3 region has the DNA TGTGCCAGCAGCGCCTCGCAAGTCGGGGGAAACATTCAGTACTTC.

The V and J genes are TRBV11-2 and TRBJ2-5, with D perhaps TRBD2 (6 bases). The CDR3 has 17 amino acids. With 3 bases removed from V and 5 bases from J, the gap between germline ends came to 22 bases. Germline CDR1 reads SGHAT; CDR2 reads FQNNGV. The chain's CDR3 is CASSFVGGRTSGETQYF. CDR3 DNA sequence: TGTGCCAGCAGCTTCGTCGGGGGACGGACATCTGGGGAGACCCAGTACTTC.

The chain has TRBV9 and TRBJ2-3; 9 nucleotides match TRBD2. V lost 4 bases, J lost 4 bases, and 10 bases stayed unmatched. Germline V gene lookup returns CDR1 SGDLS and CDR2 YYNGEE. This CDR3 comprises 16 residues. The CDR3 DNA reads as TGTGCCAGCAGCCCAAGGGACAGCGGGAGGTCAGATACGCAGTATTTT. It yields the protein CASSPRDSGRSDTQYF.

The rearrangement joins TRBV18 to TRBJ2-7; tentative D call: TRBD1 (6 bases). This CDR3 spans 14 amino acids. The V and J ends lost 3 bases and 5 bases respectively, with 14 bases between them. Germline CDR1 reads KGHSH; CDR2 reads LQKENI. CDR3 nucleotide sequence: TGTGCCAGCTCACCGAACACAGGGATAGACGAGCAGTACTTC. It encodes CASSPNTGIDEQYF.

This clone was detected only once. This sequence joins TRBV25-1 and TRBJ2-1, with 9 bases lining up with TRBD1. CDR3 length equals 16 residues. The V gene end was trimmed by 6 bases and the J gene end by 7 bases; junction bases not matched to a gene: 13. The germline V gene encodes CDR1 MGHDK and CDR2 SYGVNS. CDR3 coding DNA: TGTGCCAGCAGCGGTCCCGGGACAGGGTTGGGGAATGAGCAGTTCTTC. As protein: CASSGPGTGLGNEQFF.

The chain couples TRBV7-9 to TRBJ2-3; D uncertain. The CDR3 runs to 15 residues. The V and J ends lost 1 base and 6 bases respectively, with 14 bases between them. From germline, CDR1 is SEHNR and CDR2 FQNEAQ (reference sequence). CDR3 in amino acids: CASSLVGGYSDTQYF. The CDR3 DNA is TGTGCCAGCAGCTTAGTTGGCGGTTACTCGGATACGCAGTATTTT.

The genes are TRBV10-3 and TRBJ1-1; D not certain. Trimming pared 6 bases from V and 2 bases from J, leaving 10 bases between. CDR1 is ENHRY, CDR2 SYGVKD, per germline. The CDR3 extends over 13 amino acids. CDR3 loop: CAISGSANTEAFF. For the CDR3, the DNA is TGTGCCATCAGCGGTAGCGCAAACACTGAAGCTTTCTTT.

The genes are TRBV7-3 and TRBJ2-7, with 10 bases fitting TRBD1. Trimming removed 4 bases from V and 7 bases from J; junction bases left unmatched: 4. This CDR3 region has 13 residues. Germline V CDR1 and CDR2: SGHTA, FQGTGA. The CDR3 is CASSSGTGEEQYF. DNA for the CDR3: TGTGCCAGCAGCTCCGGGACAGGGGAAGAGCAGTACTTC.

This chain links TRBV19 with TRBJ1-2; a possible D gene is TRBD1 (6 bases). Germline V CDR1 and CDR2: LNHDA, SQIVND (reference sequence). CDR3 length equals 15 residues. V dropped 4 bases and J dropped 3 bases, with 15 bases sitting between them. The CDR3 nucleotides are TGTGCCAGTAGTACCCCCTTCAGGGGCCACTATGGCTACACCTTC. Amino acid sequence: CASSTPFRGHYGYTF.

The chain employs TRBV6-1 and TRBJ1-5; 10 bases line up with TRBD1. Germline-derived CDR1 and CDR2 are MNHNS and SASEGT. This CDR3 region has 15 residues. Trimming took 5 bases from V and 7 from J; bases not matched to a gene: 8. The CDR3 region has the DNA TGTGCCAGCAGTAGGGGGACAGGGGAGGGACAGCCCCAGCATTTT. This gives the protein CASSRGTGEGQPQHF.

This chain connects TRBV29-1 to TRBJ1-1; 8 nucleotides line up with TRBD1. Germline trimming cut 4 bases from V and 9 bases from J; bases unmatched to any gene: 7. This CDR3 is built from 12 residues. Germline V gene data show CDR1 as SQVTM and CDR2 as ANQGSEA. CDR3: CSVAQGQGKAFF. CDR3 nucleotides: TGCAGCGTTGCCCAAGGACAGGGTAAAGCTTTCTTT. Drawing the rest from reference TRBV29-1 and TRBJ1-1, the complete variable domain is SAVISQKPSRDICQRGTSLTIQCQVDSQVTMMFWYRQQPGQSLTLIATANQGSEATYESGFVIDKFPISRPNLTFSTLTVSNMSPEDSSIYLCSVAQGQGKAFFGQGTRLTVV.

The chain joins TRBV18 to TRBJ2-5; 10 nucleotides align to TRBD2. The CDR3 length is 18 residues. From germline, CDR1 is KGHSH and CDR2 LQKENI. J was trimmed by 1 base and V by 3 bases; bases with no gene match: 11. DNA for the CDR3: TGTGCCAGCTCACCTGAGGGGCTAGCGGGGGCCATCCAAGAGACCCAGTACTTC. This encodes CASSPEGLAGAIQETQYF.

CDR3 nucleotide sequence: TGTGCCAGCGGAGGGACGGGCTCCTACAATGAGCAGTTCTTC. This sequence encodes CASGGTGSYNEQFF. This chain uses TRBV21-1 with TRBJ2-1; the D call of TRBD2 is as the table states it, not checked on the DNA. TRBV21-1 is tagged as a pseudogene. The CDR3 contains 14 residues.

The chain is built from TRBV5-1 and TRBJ2-1, with 10 bases fitting TRBD2. Looked up from germline, CDR1 is SGHRS and CDR2 is YFSETQ. The V gene end was trimmed by 6 bases and the J gene end by 4 bases; junction bases not matched to a gene: 4. The CDR3 totals 14 residues. CDR3 DNA: TGCGCCAGCAATCCTAGCGGGAGTTACAATGAGCAGTTCTTC. Protein: CASNPSGSYNEQFF.

The rearrangement uses TRBV5-1 and TRBJ2-3, with 9 bases fitting TRBD1. V shed 3 bases and J 7 bases; nucleotides not matched to a gene: 12. Germline CDR1 and CDR2: SGHRS and YFSETQ. The CDR3 is made up of 16 amino acids. The CDR3 DNA reads TGCGCCAGCAGCTACCTCACGGGACAGGGACTCTATACGCAGTATTTT. Residues: CASSYLTGQGLYTQYF.

The chain uses TRBV6-5 and TRBJ2-5; a possible D gene is TRBD1 (6 bases). The CDR3 extends over 15 amino acids. Germline V gene lookup returns CDR1 MNHEY and CDR2 SVGAGI. The germline V and J ends were trimmed by 4 bases and 2 bases, with 14 bases remaining between them. CDR3 sequence reads: CASSFSQGPQETQYF. The CDR3 DNA sequence: TGTGCCAGCAGTTTCTCCCAGGGGCCTCAAGAGACCCAGTACTTC.

This clone was found once. This chain connects TRBV18 to TRBJ1-1; D not certain. CDR1 and CDR2 from the germline V gene are KGHSH and LQKENI. V shed 3 bases and J shed 1 base, with 6 bases lying between them. The CDR3 is 13 amino acids. The CDR3 nucleotides are TGTGCCAGCTCACCTCGGGAGAACACTGAAGCTTTCTTT. It translates to CASSPRENTEAFF.

As concerns this clone: Other DNA sequences in this sample translate to the same CDR3. The J gene is TRBJ2-2, the V gene TRBV5-4; TRBD1 aligns across 9 bases. V gave up 4 bases and J gave up 2 bases; unmatched junction bases: 3. This CDR3 has 15 amino acids. Germline values: CDR1 SGHNT, CDR2 YYREEE (reference sequence). The CDR3 sequence: CASSVGQGNTGELFF. Here the CDR3 DNA reads TGTGCCAGCAGCGTGGGACAGGGAAACACCGGGGAGCTGTTTTTT.

This sequence joins TRBV30 and TRBJ2-7; TRBD1 matches 8 bases. With 3 bases clipped from V and 4 bases from J, the junction kept 8 bases outside the gene matches. The CDR3 is 14 amino acids. Germline V gene data show CDR1 as GTSNPN and CDR2 as SVGIG (reference sequence). The CDR3 protein is CAWRDTRQGYEQYF. CDR3 bases: TGTGCCTGGAGAGACACGCGACAGGGGTACGAGCAGTACTTC.

The chain combines TRBV30 with TRBJ2-5; 9 bases are a match to TRBD2. The DNA end is a closer match to TRBJ2-7, so the J assignment may be wrong. Germline CDR1 is GTSNPN and CDR2 is SVGIG (reference sequence). This CDR3 has 14 amino acids. This chain's CDR3 is CAWSISGGLYEQYF. DNA for the CDR3: TGTGCCTGGAGCATTAGCGGGGGCCTCTACGAGCAGTACTTC.

With regard to this clone: The junction and the germline gene differ at one end; a read error may be behind it. CDR3 amino acids: CASSLSPPRSGTGTQYF. In nucleotides, the CDR3 is TGTGCCAGCAGCTTATCCCCCCCTCGATCCGGCACAGGTACGCAGTATTTT. This chain joins TRBV7-6 and TRBJ2-3; D perhaps matches TRBD1 (5 bases). Germline CDR1 is SGHVS and CDR2 is FNYEAQ. This CDR3 contains 17 residues.

This chain links TRBV5-4 with TRBJ2-5; D remains unclear. The V end was cut by 2 bases, the J end by 1 base, with 6 bases between. Germline V gene lookup returns CDR1 SGHNT and CDR2 YYREEE (reference sequence). The CDR3 is made up of 13 amino acids. The CDR3 nucleotides are TGTGCCAGCAGCTTAGCCTCCCAAGAGACCCAGTACTTC. Translation gives CASSLASQETQYF.

The CDR3 DNA reads as TGTGCCAGCAGCCTAGGACAGTACAATGAGCAGTTCTTC. Its translation: CASSLGQYNEQFF. The genes are TRBV14 and TRBJ2-1, with D possibly matching TRBD1 (6 bases). The CDR3 runs to 13 residues. The germline V gene encodes CDR1 SGHDN and CDR2 FVKESK. The V gene lost 4 bases and the J gene lost 4 bases, with 8 bases spanning the gap.

The CDR3 sequence is CASSGPGQGSGYTF. In DNA form, the CDR3 reads TGTGCCAGCAGCGGTCCAGGACAGGGGTCTGGCTACACCTTC. The gene calls are TRBV7-9 and TRBJ1-2, with 9 bases matching TRBD1. Unmatched junction bases numbered 8, after V lost 5 bases and J lost 7 bases. Looked up from germline, CDR1 is SEHNR and CDR2 is FQNEAQ (reference sequence). The CDR3 is 14 residues long.

J is TRBJ1-1 and V is TRBV15, with 10 nucleotides matching TRBD1. The CDR3 has 16 residues. V was pared by 5 bases and J by 7 bases, with 13 bases of the junction left unmatched. CDR1 LNHNV and CDR2 YYDKDF come from the germline V gene (reference sequence). CDR3 bases: TGTGCCACCAGCGGGATTATAGGACAGGGGGTCATTGAAGCTTTCTTT. This gives the protein CATSGIIGQGVIEAFF.

The CDR3 sequence: CASSDRGMNTEAFF. The CDR3, as DNA: TGTGCCAGCAGTGATCGGGGGATGAACACTGAAGCTTTCTTT. The gene calls are TRBV6-5 and TRBJ1-1; perhaps TRBD1 as D (5 bases). Germline loops: CDR1 MNHEY, CDR2 SVGAGI. Trimming shortened V by 5 bases and J by 0 bases, and 10 bases separated the two germline ends. This CDR3 contains 14 residues.

V usage is TRBV7-2 and J usage is TRBJ2-3; 10 bases fit TRBD1. The CDR3 sequence is 15 residues long. Germline lookup yields CDR1 SGHTA and CDR2 FQGNSA. Trimming took 1 base from V and 5 from J; bases not matched to a gene: 3. In DNA, the CDR3 is TGTGCCAGCAGCTTAGGGACAGGGGGGAGAGATACGCAGTATTTT. This encodes CASSLGTGGRDTQYF.